This TCR beta chain was obtained from a study of graft-versus-host responses after intestinal transplantation. Only in-frame clones appear in the TCRdb table, and some are missing; sequencing was by immunoSEQ multiplex PCR. The sample shows some 96,000 clones, 80% to 95% of them seen only once. This clone has only one observation. This CDR3 spans 11 amino acids. V lost 5 bases, J lost 4 bases, and 5 bases lay in between. Germline lookup yields CDR1 SGHAT and CDR2 FQNNGV. J is TRBJ2-5 and V is TRBV11-2, with D unresolved. Sample: PBMCs, taken about 440 days after intestinal transplant. This receptor was taken from a human patient who received an intestinal transplant, so some T cells may come from the graft donor. In DNA, the CDR3 is TGTGCCAGCAGCCCCGGAGAGACCCAGTACTTC. Translating gives CASSPGETQYF.